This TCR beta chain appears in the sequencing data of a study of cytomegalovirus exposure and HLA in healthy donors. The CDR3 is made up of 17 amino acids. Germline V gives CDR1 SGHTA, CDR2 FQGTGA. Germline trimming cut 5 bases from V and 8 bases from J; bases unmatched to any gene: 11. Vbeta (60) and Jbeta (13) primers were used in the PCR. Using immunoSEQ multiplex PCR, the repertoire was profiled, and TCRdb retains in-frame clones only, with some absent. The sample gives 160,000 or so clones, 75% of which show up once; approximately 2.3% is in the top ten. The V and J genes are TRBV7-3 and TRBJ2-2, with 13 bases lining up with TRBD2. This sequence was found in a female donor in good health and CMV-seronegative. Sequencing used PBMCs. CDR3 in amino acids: CASSPRTSGGDSGELFF. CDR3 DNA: TGTGCCAGCAGCCCCCGGACTAGCGGGGGTGATTCGGGGGAGCTGTTTTTT.